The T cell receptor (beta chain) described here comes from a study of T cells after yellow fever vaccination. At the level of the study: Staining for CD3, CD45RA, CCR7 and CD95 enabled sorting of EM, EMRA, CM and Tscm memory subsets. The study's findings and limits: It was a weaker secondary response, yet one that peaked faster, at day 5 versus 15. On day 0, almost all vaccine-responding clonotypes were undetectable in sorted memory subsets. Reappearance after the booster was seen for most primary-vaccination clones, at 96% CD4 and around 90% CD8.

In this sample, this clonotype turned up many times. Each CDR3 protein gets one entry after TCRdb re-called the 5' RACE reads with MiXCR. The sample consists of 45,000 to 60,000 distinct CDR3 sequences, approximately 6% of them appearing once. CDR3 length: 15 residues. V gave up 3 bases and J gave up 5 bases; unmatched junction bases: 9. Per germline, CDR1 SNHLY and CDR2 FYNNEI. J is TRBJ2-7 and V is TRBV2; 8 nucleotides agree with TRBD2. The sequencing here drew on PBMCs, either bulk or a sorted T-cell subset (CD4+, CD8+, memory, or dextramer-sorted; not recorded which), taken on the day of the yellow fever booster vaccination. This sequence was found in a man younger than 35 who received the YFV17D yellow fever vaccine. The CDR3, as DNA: TGTGCCAGCAGTGACGGCCTGACTAGCGTGGACGAGCAGTACGTC. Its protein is CASSDGLTSVDEQYV.